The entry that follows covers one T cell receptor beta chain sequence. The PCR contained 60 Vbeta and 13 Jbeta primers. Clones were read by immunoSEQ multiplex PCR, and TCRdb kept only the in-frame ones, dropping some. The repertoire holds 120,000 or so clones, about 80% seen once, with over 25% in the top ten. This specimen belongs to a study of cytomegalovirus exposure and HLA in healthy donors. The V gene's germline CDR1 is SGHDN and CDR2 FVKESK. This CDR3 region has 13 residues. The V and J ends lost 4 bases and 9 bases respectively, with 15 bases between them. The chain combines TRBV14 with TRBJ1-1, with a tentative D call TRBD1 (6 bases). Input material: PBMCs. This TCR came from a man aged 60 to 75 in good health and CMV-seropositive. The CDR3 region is CASSPGTTGKAFF. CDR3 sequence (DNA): TGTGCCAGCAGCCCCGGAACTACAGGGAAAGCTTTCTTT.